This T cell receptor beta chain was observed in a study of blood T cell repertoires in COVID-19. Looking at the study overall: Sources were T cells, B-cell-depleted T cells, or PBMCs; the material itself was cDNA or gDNA.

Trimming cost V 0 bases and J 3 bases, with 16 bases left between them. This CDR3 comprises 16 residues. Germline CDR1 SGHRS, CDR2 YFSETQ. This clone was counted only a few times. Sequencing was performed with immunoSEQ multiplex PCR; in TCRdb, only in-frame clones are kept and a portion is missing. The sample records roughly 230,000 clones, around 91% being singletons. Seattle cases were enrolled at active infection and followed longitudinally. The sample consisted of peripheral blood. The origin of this receptor is a woman between 55 and 75 years old with COVID-19, enrolled during active disease. The chain joins TRBV5-1 to TRBJ2-7, with D maybe TRBD1 (6 bases). As DNA, the CDR3 is TGCGCCAGCAGCTTGGACCAACCGGGACAAGACTACGAGCAGTACTTC. Amino acids: CASSLDQPGQDYEQYF.